These 31 T cell receptor beta chains originate from one sample sequenced in a study of blood T cell repertoires in COVID-19. The repertoire was sequenced with immunoSEQ multiplex PCR; TCRdb's copy has only in-frame clones and lacks some. Counted here are 60,000 to 85,000 clones, around 88% occurring once; the ten biggest clones make up 1.5% to 2.5%. Sample: peripheral blood. The receptors shown here come from a woman of 80 years or more with active or convalescent COVID-19.

This chain links TRBV4-3 with TRBJ2-7, with D possibly matching TRBD2 (7 bases). The CDR3 sequence is 13 residues long. Germline CDR1 and CDR2: LGHNA and YSLEER. The CDR3 spells CPRVRGGKYEQYF. For the CDR3, the DNA is TGCCCTAGGGTAAGGGGGGGGAAGTACGAGCAGTACTTC.

V usage is TRBV5-1 and J usage is TRBJ1-3, with D perhaps matching TRBD1 (6 bases). Germline loops: CDR1 SGHRS, CDR2 YFSETQ. This CDR3 spans 16 amino acids. The germline V and J ends were trimmed by 1 base and 0 bases, with 11 bases remaining between them. The CDR3 DNA reads TGCGCCAGCAGCTTGACAGGGCTCGACTCTGGAAACACCATATATTTT. Translation: CASSLTGLDSGNTIYF.

The gene calls are TRBV18 and TRBJ2-7; 9 nucleotides align to TRBD1. CDR1 and CDR2 (germline): KGHSH, LQKENI. The CDR3 extends over 15 amino acids. V trimming: 5 bases; J trimming: 3 bases; junction bases outside the gene matches: 8. CDR3: CASSGPGQGRYEQYF. The CDR3 bases are TGTGCCAGCTCAGGACCGGGACAGGGACGCTACGAGCAGTACTTC.

This clone was recorded only once. The V and J genes are TRBV5-6 and TRBJ2-3; the D gene is possibly TRBD2 (6 bases). This CDR3 region has 16 residues. Germline V gene data show CDR1 as SGHDT and CDR2 as YYEEEE. Trimming left V 5 bases short and J 0 bases short, with 16 bases between. CDR3 nucleotide sequence: TGTGCCAGCAGTCCCTTGCGGGGCTCTAGCACAGATACGCAGTATTTT. It translates to CASSPLRGSSTDTQYF.

CDR3 DNA sequence: TGCGCCAGCAGCCAAGGCACAGGGCTGCGCGAGCAGTTCTTC. Translated, it gives CASSQGTGLREQFF. This rearrangement joins TRBV4-1 to TRBJ2-1, with a weak D call TRBD1 (6 bases). Germline lookup yields CDR1 MGHRA and CDR2 YSYEKL. The V end was cut by 1 base, the J end by 10 bases, with 14 bases between. This CDR3 contains 14 residues.

CDR3 loop: CASSLGLRTAYNSPLHF. In DNA, the CDR3 is TGTGCCAGCAGTTTAGGCCTCCGGACAGCTTATAATTCACCCCTCCACTTT. The chain carries TRBV27 and TRBJ1-6, with a possible D match to TRBD1 (6 bases). This CDR3 contains 17 residues. Trimming took 2 bases from V and 4 from J, leaving 15 bases between them. Germline V CDR1 and CDR2: MNHEY, SMNVEV (reference sequence).

This chain connects TRBV11-2 to TRBJ2-1; 7 nucleotides line up with TRBD1. The V and J ends lost 5 bases and 7 bases, in that order; junction bases with no gene match: 8. The germline CDR1 and CDR2 sequences are SGHAT and FQNNGV. The CDR3 has 14 amino acids. The CDR3 here is CASSTVGGGNEQFF. CDR3 DNA sequence: TGTGCCAGCAGCACCGTAGGGGGCGGGAATGAGCAGTTCTTC.

J is TRBJ2-3 and V is TRBV19, with D perhaps TRBD1 (6 bases). The V end lost 6 bases, the J end lost 6 bases, and 16 bases lay between the germline ends. Germline-derived CDR1 and CDR2 are LNHDA and SQIVND (reference sequence). There are 14 residues in the CDR3. CDR3 nucleotides: TGTGCCAGTAGACCTACAGGGCTTCCCGATACGCAGTATTTT. Protein: CASRPTGLPDTQYF.

This chain joins TRBV19 and TRBJ2-5; 8 nucleotides agree with TRBD1. V was pared by 7 bases and J by 0 bases, with 7 bases of the junction left unmatched. The germline gives CDR1 LNHDA, CDR2 SQIVND (reference sequence). The CDR3 is made up of 15 amino acids. The CDR3 region has the DNA TGTGCCAGTACCCCGACAGGGGTCCACCAAGAGACCCAGTACTTC. It encodes CASTPTGVHQETQYF.

The genes are TRBV10-2 and TRBJ1-1; 7 bases fit TRBD1. V was pared by 4 bases and J by 5 bases, with 13 bases of the junction left unmatched. Germline CDR1 and CDR2: WSHSY and SAAADI. The CDR3 is 16 residues long. CDR3 sequence reads: CASSAQIRGAGTEAFF. The CDR3 nucleotides are TGCGCCAGCAGTGCCCAAATCAGGGGGGCCGGGACTGAAGCTTTCTTT.

This chain uses TRBV7-2 with TRBJ1-2; D call uncertain. The CDR3 has 13 residues. The V gene lost 2 bases and the J gene lost 9 bases, with 13 bases spanning the gap. Germline loops: CDR1 SGHTA, CDR2 FQGNSA. DNA for the CDR3: TGTGCCAGCAGCTTACAGGTATCGAGAAGCTACACCTTC. It encodes CASSLQVSRSYTF.

The V call is TRBV5-1, the J call TRBJ2-4; 9 bases match TRBD1. Losses at the gene ends were 4 bases for V and 8 bases for J; bases not matched to a gene: 10. Germline lookup yields CDR1 SGHRS and CDR2 YFSETQ. This CDR3 contains 15 residues. The DNA of the CDR3 is TGCGCCAGCAGCATGGGACAGGGTAACTTTGACATTCAGTACTTC. Its protein product is CASSMGQGNFDIQYF.

The chain recombines TRBV4-3 with TRBJ2-2, with D tentatively TRBD2 (5 bases). V dropped 0 bases and J dropped 3 bases, with 11 bases sitting between them. The CDR3 runs to 16 residues. Germline CDR1 LGHNA, CDR2 YSLEER. The CDR3 region has the DNA TGCGCCAGCAGCCAAGATGGCGGGCTGGACACCGGGGAGCTGTTTTTT. It is translated as CASSQDGGLDTGELFF.

The chain combines TRBV7-3 with TRBJ1-4; TRBD1 is a possible D gene (6 bases). The CDR3 has 16 residues. Looked up from germline, CDR1 is SGHTA and CDR2 is FQGTGA. Trimming took off 3 bases at V and 3 bases at J, with 14 bases between the two ends. The CDR3, as DNA: TGTGCCAGCAGCTTTTTATTCGGGACATCTAATGAAAAACTGTTTTTT. Translated, it gives CASSFLFGTSNEKLFF.

The V gene is TRBV19, the J gene TRBJ1-4, with no clear D. This CDR3 spans 13 amino acids. V lost 4 bases and J lost 10, with 13 bases in between. Germline loops: CDR1 LNHDA, CDR2 SQIVND (reference sequence). CDR3 loop: CASSNTSSGKLFF. For the CDR3, the DNA is TGTGCCAGTAGTAACACTTCGTCGGGAAAACTGTTTTTT.

The J gene is TRBJ1-5, the V gene TRBV6-5; weak D call: TRBD1 (6 bases). The CDR3 contains 13 residues. The germline V gene encodes CDR1 MNHEY and CDR2 SVGAGI. Trimming removed 2 bases from V and 4 bases from J, with 6 bases in between. CDR3 sequence: CASSYDRNQPQHF. CDR3 in DNA: TGTGCCAGCAGTTACGACAGGAATCAGCCCCAGCATTTT.

The CDR3 bases are TGTGCCAGCAGTCGGGGGGGCGCCGGTCAGCCCCAGCATTTT. This codes for CASSRGGAGQPQHF. This chain joins TRBV27 and TRBJ1-5; the D gene is possibly TRBD1 (6 bases). CDR1 and CDR2 from the germline V gene are MNHEY and SMNVEV (reference sequence). The CDR3 totals 14 residues. The ends were cut back, 5 bases at V and 6 bases at J, with 14 bases in the middle.

This clone was detected a few times. This CDR3 reads CASSESRPGATNEKLFF. Written as DNA, the CDR3 is TGTGCCAGCAGTGAGTCACGGCCGGGGGCAACTAATGAAAAACTGTTTTTT. The chain employs TRBV2 and TRBJ1-4, with a possible D match to TRBD1 (5 bases). The CDR3 totals 17 residues. V lost 3 bases and J lost 0, with 14 bases in between. Per the germline V gene, CDR1 is SNHLY and CDR2 is FYNNEI.

In its sample, this clone was seen once. This chain connects TRBV27 to TRBJ2-1, with 8 bases lining up with TRBD1. Germline V lookup: CDR1 MNHEY, CDR2 SMNVEV (reference sequence). The V gene end was trimmed by 7 bases and the J gene end by 6 bases; junction bases not matched to a gene: 14. The CDR3 covers 16 residues. The CDR3 loop is CASKPGQGVSGNEQFF. In nucleotides, the CDR3 is TGTGCCAGCAAACCAGGACAGGGCGTTTCAGGCAATGAGCAGTTCTTC.

This clone was detected once. The V gene is TRBV7-9, the J gene TRBJ2-5, with 10 positions matching TRBD2. This CDR3 comprises 15 residues. Germline trimming cut 5 bases from V and 4 bases from J; bases unmatched to any gene: 7. Germline loops: CDR1 SEHNR, CDR2 FQNEAQ (reference sequence). The CDR3 reads CASSLSSGRVETQYF. The CDR3 DNA sequence: TGTGCCAGCAGCCTATCTAGCGGGAGAGTAGAGACCCAGTACTTC.

The chain links TRBV5-6 to TRBJ1-2, with D unclear. This CDR3 comprises 13 residues. V lost 1 base to trimming and J lost 4 bases, with 8 bases between them. Germline V gene data show CDR1 as SGHDT and CDR2 as YYEEEE. This chain's CDR3 is CASSLNSLYGYTF. In DNA form, the CDR3 reads TGTGCCAGCAGCTTGAACAGCCTCTATGGCTACACCTTC.

This chain links TRBV9 with TRBJ2-3; 9 nucleotides align to TRBD2. Trimming removed 0 bases from V and 2 bases from J; junction bases left unmatched: 7. The CDR3 has 17 residues. In germline, CDR1 is SGDLS, CDR2 YYNGEE. CDR3 bases: TGTGCCAGCAGCGTAGCTACAAGGACTAGCGACACAGATACGCAGTATTTT. Its protein product is CASSVATRTSDTDTQYF. The full variable domain, in which reference TRBV9 and TRBJ2-3 provide the parts outside the CDR3, is DSGVTQTPKHLITATGQRVTLRCSPRSGDLSVYWYQQSLDQGLQFLIQYYNGEERAKGNILERFSAQQFPDLHSELNLSSLELGDSALYFCASSVATRTSDTDTQYFGPGTRLTVL.

The chain couples TRBV18 to TRBJ2-7; TRBD1 agrees at 9 bases. V shed 6 bases, J shed 2 bases, and the junction held 5 bases outside the gene matches. Germline V lookup: CDR1 KGHSH, CDR2 LQKENI. The length of the CDR3 is 14 residues. For the CDR3, the DNA is TGTGCCAGCTCCGACAGGGGGTTAACCTACGAGCAGTACTTC. It is translated as CASSDRGLTYEQYF.

DNA of the CDR3: TGCGCCAGCAGCCAGGGACTCCAATACGAGCAGTACTTC. Protein sequence: CASSQGLQYEQYF. The chain employs TRBV4-1 and TRBJ2-7; tentative D call: TRBD2 (6 bases). The CDR3 runs to 13 residues. Germline V gene lookup returns CDR1 MGHRA and CDR2 YSYEKL. Trimming removed 3 bases from V and 4 bases from J, with 10 bases in between.

The rearrangement uses TRBV4-3 and TRBJ2-1; a weak D match, TRBD2 (6 bases). CDR1 and CDR2 from the germline V gene are LGHNA and YSLEER. There are 14 residues in the CDR3. V was pared by 0 bases and J by 5 bases, with 8 bases between. CDR3 loop: CASSQDGTDNEQFF. DNA of the CDR3: TGCGCCAGCAGCCAAGATGGGACTGACAATGAGCAGTTCTTC.

The rearrangement links TRBV14 to TRBJ1-6; TRBD1 might be the D (5 bases). The CDR3 consists of 14 residues. V lost 8 bases, J lost 7 bases, and 15 bases lay in between. Looked up from germline, CDR1 is SGHDN and CDR2 is FVKESK. CDR3 region: CASGENRPNSPLHF. The DNA for the CDR3 is TGTGCCAGCGGCGAGAACAGGCCGAATTCACCCCTCCACTTT.

This chain joins TRBV5-1 and TRBJ1-2; 8 positions match TRBD1. The germline gives CDR1 SGHRS, CDR2 YFSETQ. V trimming: 4 bases; J trimming: 7 bases; junction bases outside the gene matches: 9. The CDR3 has 14 residues. CDR3 sequence reads: CASSQEDRVGGYTF. Written as DNA, the CDR3 is TGCGCCAGCAGCCAGGAGGACAGGGTGGGTGGCTACACCTTC.

The rearrangement uses TRBV4-3 and TRBJ2-1; 10 bases map to TRBD2. The J segment lost 9 bases and the V segment lost 3 bases, leaving 11 bases of the junction unmatched. Per germline, CDR1 LGHNA and CDR2 YSLEER. CDR3 size: 16 residues. The CDR3 DNA sequence: TGCGCCAGCAGCCACATAGCGGGAGGCACAGTAGGTGAGCAGTTCTTC. It specifies CASSHIAGGTVGEQFF.

CDR3 sequence reads: CASSQGPGLAGNNEQFF. The CDR3 DNA reads TGTGCCAGCAGCCAAGGACCGGGACTAGCGGGGAACAATGAGCAGTTCTTC. The V call is TRBV4-2, the J call TRBJ2-1; 13 positions agree with TRBD2. With 1 base clipped from V and 5 bases from J, the junction kept 5 bases outside the gene matches. Germline-derived CDR1 and CDR2 are LGHNA and YNFKEQ. The CDR3 length is 17 residues.

The chain carries TRBV21-1 and TRBJ1-2; the table's D call, TRBD1, has no DNA check behind it. TRBV21-1 is a known pseudogene. The CDR3 extends over 13 amino acids. The CDR3 nucleotides read TGTGCCAGCAGCAAAGATACAGACTATGGCTACACCTTC. Its translation is CASSKDTDYGYTF.

This clone was recorded only once. The rearrangement links TRBV2 to TRBJ2-7; TRBD2 aligns across 8 bases. The CDR3 length is 13 residues. Per germline, CDR1 SNHLY and CDR2 FYNNEI. V shed 6 bases and J 2 bases; nucleotides not matched to a gene: 3. The CDR3 sequence: CASRGRGAYEQYF. As DNA, the CDR3 is TGTGCCAGCAGAGGGCGGGGGGCCTACGAGCAGTACTTC.